The 27 T cell receptor beta chains reported below all come from one sample, sequenced in a study of blood T cell repertoires in COVID-19. Method: immunoSEQ multiplex PCR; TCRdb's copy keeps in-frame clones and lacks some. This sample has fewer than 200,000 clones, with about 86% found just once. Input material: peripheral blood. The source is a man aged 45 to 65 with active or convalescent COVID-19.

CDR3 sequence reads: CASSLAGADEQYF. The CDR3 DNA reads as TGTGCCAGCAGCTTAGCGGGAGCGGACGAGCAGTACTTC. This chain connects TRBV7-2 to TRBJ2-7, with TRBD2 as a possible D gene (5 bases). The CDR3 extends over 13 amino acids. V was pared by 0 bases and J by 5 bases, with 8 bases between. Germline CDR1 reads SGHTA; CDR2 reads FQGNSA.

The rearrangement uses TRBV25-1 and TRBJ2-1, with D perhaps matching TRBD1 (6 bases). Germline V CDR1 and CDR2: MGHDK, SYGVNS. V lost 5 bases and J 5 bases, leaving 19 bases between the germline ends. CDR3 length: 16 residues. The CDR3 DNA follows: TGTGCCAGCAGTCTTCCCCCGGGCCAGGGGAACAATGAGCAGTTCTTC. This gives the protein CASSLPPGQGNNEQFF. Supplemented by reference TRBV25-1 and TRBJ2-1, the full variable domain reads EADIYQTPRYLVIGTGKKITLECSQTMGHDKMYWYQQDPGMELHLIHYSYGVNSTEKGDLSSESTVSRIRTEHFPLTLESARPSHTSQYLCASSLPPGQGNNEQFFGPGTRLTVL.

The genes are TRBV19 and TRBJ1-2; TRBD1 is a possible D gene (5 bases). CDR1 and CDR2 (germline): LNHDA, SQIVND (reference sequence). V dropped 7 bases and J dropped 5 bases, with 14 bases sitting between them. CDR3 length: 13 residues. In DNA, the CDR3 is TGTGCCAGTACGGAGGGGCACGGTTATGGCTACACCTTC. Translating it yields CASTEGHGYGYTF. The full variable domain, in which reference TRBV19 and TRBJ1-2 provide the parts outside the CDR3, is DGGITQSPKYLFRKEGQNVTLSCEQNLNHDAMYWYRQDPGQGLRLIYYSQIVNDFQKGDIAEGYSVSREKKESFPLTVTSAQKNPTAFYLCASTEGHGYGYTFGSGTRLTVV.

The CDR3 is CATSDPTSESYNEQFF. The CDR3 DNA is TGTGCCACCAGTGACCCGACTAGCGAATCCTACAATGAGCAGTTCTTC. The rearrangement uses TRBV24-1 and TRBJ2-1; 8 nucleotides match TRBD2. V lost 4 bases, J lost 1 base, and 5 bases stayed unmatched. The CDR3 covers 16 residues. Germline CDR1 and CDR2: KGHDR and SFDVKD.

The J gene is TRBJ1-1, the V gene TRBV5-1; D might be TRBD1 (6 bases). Per the germline V gene, CDR1 is SGHRS and CDR2 is YFSETQ. Trimming took 0 bases from V and 5 from J, leaving 14 bases between them. This CDR3 is 15 amino acids long. CDR3 DNA: TGCGCCAGCAGCTTGGGGGGCAGGGGTGAAACTGAAGCTTTCTTT. Its translation is CASSLGGRGETEAFF.

This clone was seen just once. The rearrangement joins TRBV6-5 to TRBJ1-4; 10 nucleotides agree with TRBD1. V dropped 2 bases and J dropped 7; count of bases not matched to a gene: 1. Germline V gene sequence: CDR1 MNHEY, CDR2 SVGAGI. This CDR3 contains 14 residues. CDR3 loop: CASSYDRGLEKLFF. The CDR3, as DNA: TGTGCCAGCAGTTACGACAGGGGGCTTGAAAAACTGTTTTTT.

This clone showed up just once. The rearrangement links TRBV6-6 to TRBJ1-1, with 7 positions matching TRBD1. This CDR3 has 13 residues. With V trimmed by 7 bases and J by 7 bases, 9 bases remained unmatched. Germline V gives CDR1 MNHNY, CDR2 SVGAGI (reference sequence). The CDR3 DNA sequence: TGTGCCAGCACCTCAGGACAGGCCTTTGAAGCTTTCTTT. Translation: CASTSGQAFEAFF.

Concerning this clone: The same CDR3 arises from other DNA sequences in this sample as well. This rearrangement joins TRBV5-1 to TRBJ1-2; tentatively, D is TRBD1 (5 bases). The CDR3 covers 12 residues. V was cut by 3 bases and J by 6 bases, with 9 bases left in between. Germline loops: CDR1 SGHRS, CDR2 YFSETQ. The CDR3: CASSSTGDGYTF. In DNA, the CDR3 is TGCGCCAGCAGCTCCACAGGAGATGGCTACACCTTC.

V and J are TRBV29-1 and TRBJ1-3; 8 bases fit TRBD1. Germline-derived CDR1 and CDR2 are SQVTM and ANQGSEA. Trimming took 2 bases from V and 2 from J; bases not matched to a gene: 2. This CDR3 has 14 amino acids. CDR3 nucleotides: TGCAGCGTTGAACAGGGGGCGCCTGGAAACACCATATATTTT. Its protein product is CSVEQGAPGNTIYF. The variable domain in full, with the rest retrieved from reference TRBV29-1 and TRBJ1-3, is SAVISQKPSRDICQRGTSLTIQCQVDSQVTMMFWYRQQPGQSLTLIATANQGSEATYESGFVIDKFPISRPNLTFSTLTVSNMSPEDSSIYLCSVEQGAPGNTIYFGEGSWLTVV.

In this sample, this clone turned up once. This chain links TRBV24-1 with TRBJ1-1; 9 nucleotides match TRBD1. Per the germline V gene, CDR1 is KGHDR and CDR2 is SFDVKD. The V and J ends lost 4 bases and 3 bases, in that order; junction bases with no gene match: 8. The CDR3 totals 16 residues. CDR3 sequence: CATSEGTGGADTEAFF. CDR3 in DNA: TGTGCCACCAGTGAGGGAACAGGGGGCGCGGACACTGAAGCTTTCTTT.

The V gene is TRBV5-1, the J gene TRBJ1-2; weak D call: TRBD1 (6 bases). The V gene lost 0 bases and the J gene lost 1 base, with 13 bases spanning the gap. There are 16 residues in the CDR3. Germline assignment: CDR1 SGHRS and CDR2 YFSETQ. The CDR3 bases are TGCGCCAGCAGCTTGGACGGACAGACCAATAACTATGGCTACACCTTC. It specifies CASSLDGQTNNYGYTF.

This clone occurred once. The chain couples TRBV5-6 to TRBJ2-2; D is perhaps TRBD1 (6 bases). Germline values: CDR1 SGHDT, CDR2 YYEEEE. The CDR3 is 16 residues long. V was cut by 1 base and J by 5 bases, with 15 bases left in between. CDR3 coding DNA: TGTGCCAGCAGCTTGACCCCGACAGGCGGAACCGGGGAGCTGTTTTTT. Translated: CASSLTPTGGTGELFF.

The chain is built from TRBV28 and TRBJ2-7; a possible D gene is TRBD2 (5 bases). With 8 bases removed from V and 0 bases from J, the gap between germline ends came to 8 bases. The germline V gene has CDR1 MDHEN and CDR2 SYDVKM. This CDR3 is 12 amino acids long. The DNA for the CDR3 is TGTGCCAGCCTGGGGAGCTCCTACGAGCAGTACTTC. Translating it yields CASLGSSYEQYF.

The chain employs TRBV11-2 and TRBJ2-1, with a possible D match to TRBD2 (7 bases). CDR1 is SGHAT, CDR2 FQNNGV, per germline. The CDR3 extends over 15 amino acids. V was trimmed by 7 bases and J by 6 bases, leaving 19 bases between them. DNA of the CDR3: TGTGCCAGCAAGGGGGGGGCTAGCGGAGCCAATGAGCAGTTCTTC. It translates to CASKGGASGANEQFF.

The chain employs TRBV5-5 and TRBJ2-3; D is ambiguous. Germline V CDR1 and CDR2: SGHKS, YYEKEE (reference sequence). Trimming took off 4 bases at V and 2 bases at J, with 14 bases between the two ends. This CDR3 region has 15 residues. The CDR3: CASSPIPSITDTQYF. As DNA, the CDR3 is TGTGCCAGCAGCCCTATTCCGTCGATCACAGATACGCAGTATTTT. Supplemented by reference TRBV5-5 and TRBJ2-3, the full variable domain reads DAGVTQSPTHLIKTRGQQVTLRCSPISGHKSVSWYQQVLGQGPQFIFQYYEKEERGRGNFPDRFSARQFPNYSSELNVNALLLGDSALYLCASSPIPSITDTQYFGPGTRLTVL.

The chain joins TRBV3-1 (or the pseudogene TRBV3-2) to TRBJ2-7, with a tentative D call TRBD1 (5 bases). Deletions cut 4 bases from V and 6 bases from J, with 13 bases between. The CDR3 covers 13 residues. Germline values: CDR1 LGHDT, CDR2 YNNKEL (reference sequence). The CDR3 DNA reads TGTGCCAGCAGCCCTTCCACAGGTGTCGAGCAGTACTTC. Its protein is CASSPSTGVEQYF.

V usage is TRBV23-1 and J usage is TRBJ1-5; D gene ambiguous. TRBV23-1 is an open reading frame, and its role is uncertain. The CDR3 covers 19 residues. Trimming stripped 0 bases from V and 4 bases from J, with 22 bases between. As DNA, the CDR3 is TGCGCCAGCAGTCAATCGTGGTACCCAAACGGGGTGGGAAATCAGCCCCAGCATTTT. As protein: CASSQSWYPNGVGNQPQHF.

This chain links TRBV5-5 with TRBJ2-7; 9 nucleotides match TRBD2. J was trimmed by 6 bases and V by 1 base; bases with no gene match: 8. CDR1 SGHKS and CDR2 YYEKEE come from the germline V gene (reference sequence). There are 15 residues in the CDR3. In DNA form, the CDR3 reads TGTGCCAGCAGCTTGTTGCGGGAGGGCCTGGCCGAGCAGTACTTC. Its protein product is CASSLLREGLAEQYF.

Relative to its sample, this clone is medium-sized. The chain is built from TRBV30 and TRBJ2-4; D may be TRBD1 (5 bases). The ends were cut back, 0 bases at V and 8 bases at J, with 11 bases in the middle. CDR3 length: 13 amino acids. Germline CDR1 reads GTSNPN; CDR2 reads SVGIG (reference sequence). In nucleotides, the CDR3 is TGTGCCTGGAGTGTAAATAGGGGCGACATTCAGTACTTC. Its translation: CAWSVNRGDIQYF.

V and J are TRBV5-4 and TRBJ1-1; TRBD1 matches 10 bases. This CDR3 has 15 amino acids. The junction had 9 bases not matched to a gene; V was cut back by 6 bases and J by 4 bases. Germline V gives CDR1 SGHNT, CDR2 YYREEE (reference sequence). Here the CDR3 DNA reads TGTGCCAGCACCCTGGGTGGACAGGGGGTCACTGAAGCTTTCTTT. As protein: CASTLGGQGVTEAFF.

The DNA for the CDR3 is TGTGCCAGTAGCCGCCGTCGCACAGGGGACAATCAGCCCCAGCATTTT. Its protein product is CASSRRRTGDNQPQHF. The gene calls are TRBV19 and TRBJ1-5, with 7 bases identical to TRBD1. From germline, CDR1 is LNHDA and CDR2 SQIVND (reference sequence). The CDR3 loop spans 16 amino acids. Trimming cost V 6 bases and J 3 bases; bases outside gene matches: 11.

V is TRBV3-1 (or the pseudogene TRBV3-2) and J is TRBJ1-1; the D is unclear. The V gene's germline CDR1 is LGHDT and CDR2 YNNKEL (reference sequence). This CDR3 is built from 14 residues. Trimming shortened V by 5 bases and J by 0 bases, and 10 bases separated the two germline ends. CDR3 amino acids: CASSGTRVNTEAFF. The DNA for the CDR3 is TGTGCCAGCAGCGGTACGAGGGTGAACACTGAAGCTTTCTTT.

V usage is TRBV7-9 and J usage is TRBJ1-4; TRBD1 agrees at 7 bases. Germline V gives CDR1 SEHNR, CDR2 FQNEAQ (reference sequence). The CDR3 runs 15 residues. V lost 5 bases and J lost 3; bases outside the gene matches: 6. CDR3 loop: CASSVPTGANEKLFF. The CDR3 bases are TGTGCCAGCAGCGTCCCAACAGGGGCTAATGAAAAACTGTTTTTT.

CDR3 residues: CASSQVTSGSPGNEQFF. The DNA of the CDR3 is TGTGCCAGCAGCCAAGTTACAAGCGGTTCCCCGGGCAATGAGCAGTTCTTC. The chain links TRBV3-1 (or the pseudogene TRBV3-2) to TRBJ2-1, with a weak D call TRBD2 (5 bases). Germline CDR1 and CDR2: LGHDT and YNNKEL (reference sequence). V dropped 1 base and J dropped 6 bases, with 19 bases sitting between them. The CDR3 spans 17 residues.

This chain connects TRBV30 to TRBJ2-3; 10 bases match TRBD1. V shed 1 base and J 6 bases; nucleotides not matched to a gene: 7. This CDR3 contains 15 residues. The V gene's germline CDR1 is GTSNPN and CDR2 SVGIG (reference sequence). The CDR3 bases are TGTGCCTGGAGTGAAGGACAGGGGGAGATGGATACGCAGTATTTT. It yields the protein CAWSEGQGEMDTQYF.

The chain is built from TRBV4-3 and TRBJ2-2; D is ambiguous. V was cut by 0 bases and J by 1 base, with 6 bases left in between. The CDR3 is 15 residues long. Germline V CDR1 and CDR2: LGHNA, YSLEER. The CDR3 protein is CASSQESQNTGELFF. CDR3 DNA: TGCGCCAGCAGCCAAGAGAGCCAGAACACCGGGGAGCTGTTTTTT.

This clone was detected once. This chain uses TRBV6-7 with TRBJ1-2; D ambiguous. TRBV6-7 is noted as an ORF with a role that remains uncertain. This CDR3 is built from 17 residues. The V gene lost 2 bases and the J gene lost 2 bases, with 18 bases spanning the gap. CDR3 nucleotide sequence: TGTGCCAGCAGTTACCTCGCGGGAGAAAAGCGGAACTATGGCTACACCTTC. Encoded protein: CASSYLAGEKRNYGYTF.